Only a few counts were recorded for the clone carrying this TCR beta chain. Antigen specificity is unknown. 60 Vbeta and 13 Jbeta primers were used in PCR. This table comes from immunoSEQ multiplex PCR, and its TCRdb copy is limited to in-frame clones, with some not included. The sample consists of 150,000 to 200,000 clones, roughly 80% of them appearing once. The data originate from a study of cytomegalovirus exposure and HLA in healthy donors. About the research overall: T cells numbering around 200 million yielded 90 million to 140 million unique TCR beta sequences in an earlier analysis. The study placed about four fifths of its 398 genotyped donors in the Caucasian-associated ancestry cluster.

General observations from the study: Previously analyzed data showed that most TCR beta V segments were productive at a frequency of about 90% or about 30%.

This CDR3 spans 13 amino acids. Germline-derived CDR1 and CDR2 are SQVTM and ANQGSEA. V was pared by 7 bases and J by 0 bases, with 12 bases between. Sequenced material: PBMCs. The genes are TRBV29-1 and TRBJ1-1, with D possibly matching TRBD1 (6 bases). The TCR was taken from a female donor in good health and CMV-seronegative. The CDR3 region is CSGKQGLNTEAFF. CDR3 DNA sequence: TGCAGCGGTAAACAGGGACTGAACACTGAAGCTTTCTTT.